The rows below give T cell receptor beta chains drawn from one sample of a study of blood T cell repertoires in COVID-19. Assay used: immunoSEQ multiplex PCR; TCRdb lists only in-frame clones, some missing. The data show roughly 27,000 clones, 60% to 80% seen once. What was sequenced was peripheral blood. The receptors originated from a woman between 65 and 79 years old with acute or convalescent COVID-19. Each CDR3 is given with its conserved first and last residue. D genes are given only for firm matches. Size is omitted from some rows. Given values are once, few, many or a class for expanded clones.

size,length,V,D,J,CDR3,DNA
NA,15,TRBV28,NA,TRBJ1-6,CASSLGGEGNSPLHF,TGTGCCAGCAGTTTAGGGGGGGAAGGTAATTCACCCCTCCACTTT
NA,14,TRBV4-3,TRBD2,TRBJ2-5,CASSHGAGQKTQYF,TGCGCCAGCAGCCACGGAGCGGGGCAAAAGACCCAGTACTTC
once,15,TRBV28,TRBD1,TRBJ2-3,CASSFGGQGADTQYF,TGTGCCAGCAGTTTTGGGGGACAGGGGGCAGATACGCAGTATTTT
NA,15,TRBV3-1/TRBV3-2,NA,TRBJ2-4,CASSGPVEAKNIQYF,TGTGCCAGCAGCGGGCCCGTCGAGGCCAAAAACATTCAGTACTTC
NA,13,TRBV7-7,TRBD1,TRBJ2-7,CASSFDRGYEQYF,TGTGCTAGCAGCTTCGACAGGGGCTACGAGCAGTACTTC
NA,13,TRBV5-1,NA,TRBJ2-4,CASSLWGRDIQYF,TGCGCCAGCAGCTTATGGGGGCGGGACATTCAGTACTTC
NA,15,TRBV2,TRBD2,TRBJ2-3,CASSRTSVSSDTQYF,TGTGCCAGCAGCCGGACTAGCGTGAGTTCAGATACGCAGTATTTT
NA,13,TRBV27,NA,TRBJ1-1,CASSQRQSTEAFF,TGTGCCAGCAGCCAAAGACAGTCCACTGAAGCTTTCTTT
NA,14,TRBV9,NA,TRBJ1-1,CASSVVAENTEAFF,TGTGCCAGCAGCGTAGTCGCAGAGAACACTGAAGCTTTCTTT
NA,16,TRBV28,TRBD1,TRBJ2-1,CASRTTGARQYNEQFF,TGTGCCAGCAGGACCACAGGGGCGCGTCAGTACAATGAGCAGTTCTTC
NA,11,TRBV10-2,NA,TRBJ2-3,CATTSQDTQYF,TGCGCCACCACATCCCAGGATACGCAGTATTTT
few,15,TRBV6-5,NA,TRBJ2-2,CASSPRLANTGELFF,TGTGCCAGCAGTCCCCGACTCGCGAACACCGGGGAGCTGTTTTTT
once,18,TRBV21-1,NA,TRBJ2-3,CASSKVPEVGLARDTQYF,TGTGCCAGCAGCAAAGTGCCCGAGGTTGGACTAGCAAGAGATACGCAGTATTTT
NA,15,TRBV9,TRBD1,TRBJ2-1,CASSEHRGDYNEQFF,TGTGCCAGCAGCGAACACAGGGGAGACTACAATGAGCAGTTCTTC
NA,15,TRBV3-1/TRBV3-2,TRBD1,TRBJ2-3,CASSPGQGGTDTQYF,TGTGCCAGCAGTCCAGGACAGGGGGGAACAGATACGCAGTATTTT